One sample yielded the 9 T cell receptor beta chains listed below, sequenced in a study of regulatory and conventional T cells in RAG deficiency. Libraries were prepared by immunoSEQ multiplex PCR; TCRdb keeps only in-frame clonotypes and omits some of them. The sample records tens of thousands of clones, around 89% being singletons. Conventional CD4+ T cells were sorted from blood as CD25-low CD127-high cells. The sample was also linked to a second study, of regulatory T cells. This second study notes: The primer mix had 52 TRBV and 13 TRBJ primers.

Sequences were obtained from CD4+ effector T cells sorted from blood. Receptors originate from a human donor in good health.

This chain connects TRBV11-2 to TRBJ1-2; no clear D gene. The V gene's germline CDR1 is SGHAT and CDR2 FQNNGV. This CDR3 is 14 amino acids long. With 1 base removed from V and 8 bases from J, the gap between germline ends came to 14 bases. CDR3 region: CASSLVVNSGGYTF. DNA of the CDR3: TGTGCCAGCAGCTTAGTGGTGAACTCGGGAGGCTACACCTTC.

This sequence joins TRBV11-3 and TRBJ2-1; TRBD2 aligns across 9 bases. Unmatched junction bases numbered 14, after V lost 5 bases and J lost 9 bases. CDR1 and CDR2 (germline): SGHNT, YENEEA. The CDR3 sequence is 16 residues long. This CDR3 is CASSPGVAGVLSEQFF. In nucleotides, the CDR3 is TGTGCCAGCAGCCCTGGGGTAGCGGGAGTTCTAAGTGAGCAGTTCTTC.

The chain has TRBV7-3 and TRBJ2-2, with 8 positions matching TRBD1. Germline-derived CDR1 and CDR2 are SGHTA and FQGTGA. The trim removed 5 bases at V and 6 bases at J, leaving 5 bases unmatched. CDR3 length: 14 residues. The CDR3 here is CASSPRQGSGELFF. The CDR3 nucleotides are TGTGCCAGCAGCCCCCGACAGGGGTCCGGGGAGCTGTTTTTT.

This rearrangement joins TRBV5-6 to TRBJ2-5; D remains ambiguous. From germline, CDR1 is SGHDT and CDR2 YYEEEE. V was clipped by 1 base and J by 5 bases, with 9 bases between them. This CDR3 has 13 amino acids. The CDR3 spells CASSLWASETQYF. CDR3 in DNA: TGTGCCAGCAGCTTGTGGGCTTCGGAGACCCAGTACTTC.

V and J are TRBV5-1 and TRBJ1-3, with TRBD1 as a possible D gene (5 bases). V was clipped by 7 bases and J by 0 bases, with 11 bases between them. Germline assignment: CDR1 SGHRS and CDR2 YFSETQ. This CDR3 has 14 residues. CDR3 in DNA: TGCGCCAGCTCTTGGGGGAGCTCTGGAAACACCATATATTTT. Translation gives CASSWGSSGNTIYF.

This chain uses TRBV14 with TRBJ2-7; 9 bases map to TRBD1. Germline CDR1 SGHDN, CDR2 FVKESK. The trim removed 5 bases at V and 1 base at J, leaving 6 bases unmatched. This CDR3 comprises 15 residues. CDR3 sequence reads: CASSERTGESYEQYF. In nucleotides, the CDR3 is TGTGCCAGCAGCGAACGGACAGGGGAATCCTACGAGCAGTACTTC.

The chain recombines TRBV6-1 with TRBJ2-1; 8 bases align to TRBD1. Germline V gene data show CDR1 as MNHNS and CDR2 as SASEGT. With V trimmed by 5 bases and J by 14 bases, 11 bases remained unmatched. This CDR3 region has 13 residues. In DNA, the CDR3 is TGTGCCAGCAGTCCAGTACCGGGACAGGAAGAGTTCTTC. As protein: CASSPVPGQEEFF.

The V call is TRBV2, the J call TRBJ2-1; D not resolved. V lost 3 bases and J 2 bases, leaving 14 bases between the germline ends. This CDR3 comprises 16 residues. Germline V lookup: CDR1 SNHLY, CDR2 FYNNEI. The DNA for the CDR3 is TGTGCCAGCAGTGAGTTCCAGCTCGGAGCCTACAATGAGCAGTTCTTC. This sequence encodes CASSEFQLGAYNEQFF.

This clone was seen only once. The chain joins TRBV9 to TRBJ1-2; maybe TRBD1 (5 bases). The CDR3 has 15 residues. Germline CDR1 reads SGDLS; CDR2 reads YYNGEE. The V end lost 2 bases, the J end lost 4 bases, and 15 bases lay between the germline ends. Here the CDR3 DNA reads TGTGCCAGCAGCGTGGAAGCGGGACTGACCTATGGCTACACCTTC. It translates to CASSVEAGLTYGYTF.